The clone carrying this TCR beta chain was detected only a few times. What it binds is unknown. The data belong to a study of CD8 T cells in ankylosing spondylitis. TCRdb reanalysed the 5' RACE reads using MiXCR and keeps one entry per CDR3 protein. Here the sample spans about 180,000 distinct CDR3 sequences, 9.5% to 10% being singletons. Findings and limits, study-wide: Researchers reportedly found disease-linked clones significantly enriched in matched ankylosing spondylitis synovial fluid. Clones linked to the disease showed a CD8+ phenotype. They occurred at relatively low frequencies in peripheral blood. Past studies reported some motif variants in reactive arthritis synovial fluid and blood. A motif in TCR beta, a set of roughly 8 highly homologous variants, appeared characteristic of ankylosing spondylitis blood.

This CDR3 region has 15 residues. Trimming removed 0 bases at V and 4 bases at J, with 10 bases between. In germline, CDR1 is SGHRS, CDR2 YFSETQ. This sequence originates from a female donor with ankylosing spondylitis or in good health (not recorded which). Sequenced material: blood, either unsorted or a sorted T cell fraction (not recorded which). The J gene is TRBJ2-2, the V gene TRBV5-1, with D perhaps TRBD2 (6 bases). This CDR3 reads CASSLAPGGTGELFF. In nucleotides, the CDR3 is TGCGCCAGCAGCTTGGCTCCCGGGGGCACCGGGGAGCTGTTTTTT.